Below are 8 T cell receptor beta chains sequenced from a single sample in a study of blood T cell repertoires in COVID-19. Libraries were prepared by immunoSEQ multiplex PCR; TCRdb keeps only in-frame clonotypes and omits some of them. Seen here are fewer than 20,000 clones, around 84% observed once, and the top ten hold around 13%. The specimen was peripheral blood. These receptors were collected from a human donor in a cohort sampled during active COVID-19.

The chain has TRBV6-1 and TRBJ1-5, with D perhaps matching TRBD1 (5 bases). The germline gives CDR1 MNHNS, CDR2 SASEGT. CDR3 size: 14 residues. The V end lost 3 bases, the J end lost 6 bases, and 12 bases lay between the germline ends. The CDR3 loop reads CASSDNRMIQPQHF. The DNA for the CDR3 is TGTGCCAGCAGTGATAACAGGATGATTCAGCCCCAGCATTTT.

The chain has TRBV19 and TRBJ1-4, with a tentative D call TRBD1 (6 bases). Trimming removed 7 bases from V and 8 bases from J, with 11 bases in between. This CDR3 spans 12 amino acids. In germline, CDR1 is LNHDA, CDR2 SQIVND (reference sequence). The CDR3 DNA is TGTGCCAGTAAGGGGGGGGGAGAAAAACTGTTTTTT. Protein sequence: CASKGGGEKLFF.

This chain connects TRBV9 to TRBJ2-1; TRBD2 agrees at 10 bases. V dropped 4 bases and J dropped 10; count of bases not matched to a gene: 14. Germline CDR1 is SGDLS and CDR2 is YYNGEE. The CDR3 covers 16 residues. The CDR3 DNA sequence: TGTGCCAGCAGCCTGTATGAGCGGGGGGGCCTCTGGGAGCAGTTCTTC. Amino acid sequence: CASSLYERGGLWEQFF. Supplemented by reference TRBV9 and TRBJ2-1, the full variable domain reads DSGVTQTPKHLITATGQRVTLRCSPRSGDLSVYWYQQSLDQGLQFLIQYYNGEERAKGNILERFSAQQFPDLHSELNLSSLELGDSALYFCASSLYERGGLWEQFFGPGTRLTVL.

This clone appeared a few times. The rearrangement links TRBV5-5 to TRBJ2-7; 7 positions match TRBD1. This CDR3 is 16 amino acids long. CDR1 and CDR2 from the germline V gene are SGHKS and YYEKEE (reference sequence). Trimming removed 4 bases from V and 0 bases from J; junction bases left unmatched: 10. The CDR3 protein is CASSPRRTGLSYEQYF. Here the CDR3 DNA reads TGTGCCAGCAGCCCTCGGCGGACAGGCCTCTCCTACGAGCAGTACTTC.

The genes are TRBV5-6 and TRBJ1-3; D remains unclear. The germline CDR1 and CDR2 sequences are SGHDT and YYEEEE. There are 17 residues in the CDR3. V was shortened by 2 bases and J by 3 bases, with 18 bases between the two germline ends. CDR3 protein: CASSFNPAFEGGNTIYF. The CDR3 coding sequence is TGTGCCAGCAGCTTTAACCCGGCCTTTGAGGGTGGAAACACCATATATTTT.

V is TRBV6-6 and J is TRBJ2-1; 11 nucleotides align to TRBD2. Germline CDR1 is MNHNY and CDR2 is SVGAGI (reference sequence). CDR3 length: 15 residues. After removal of 6 bases from V and 2 bases from J, the junction contained 3 bases not matched to a gene. DNA of the CDR3: TGTGCCAGCAGCGGGACTAGCGGTACCTACAATGAGCAGTTCTTC. Its protein product is CASSGTSGTYNEQFF.

The V call is TRBV9, the J call TRBJ1-3; tentative D call: TRBD1 (5 bases). The CDR3 sequence is 16 residues long. From germline, CDR1 is SGDLS and CDR2 YYNGEE. V lost 3 bases, J lost 0 bases, and 13 bases lay in between. CDR3 nucleotide sequence: TGTGCCAGCAGCGGCTGGGGGGGGATCTCTGGAAACACCATATATTTT. Translating it yields CASSGWGGISGNTIYF.

The chain carries TRBV24-1 and TRBJ2-1, with 10 positions matching TRBD2. The CDR3 spans 17 residues. V was clipped by 4 bases and J by 2 bases; unmatched bases: 7. The germline V gene encodes CDR1 KGHDR and CDR2 SFDVKD. The CDR3 sequence is CATSDRTSGETYNEQFF. Written as DNA, the CDR3 is TGTGCCACCAGTGACCGGACTAGCGGTGAAACCTACAATGAGCAGTTCTTC.